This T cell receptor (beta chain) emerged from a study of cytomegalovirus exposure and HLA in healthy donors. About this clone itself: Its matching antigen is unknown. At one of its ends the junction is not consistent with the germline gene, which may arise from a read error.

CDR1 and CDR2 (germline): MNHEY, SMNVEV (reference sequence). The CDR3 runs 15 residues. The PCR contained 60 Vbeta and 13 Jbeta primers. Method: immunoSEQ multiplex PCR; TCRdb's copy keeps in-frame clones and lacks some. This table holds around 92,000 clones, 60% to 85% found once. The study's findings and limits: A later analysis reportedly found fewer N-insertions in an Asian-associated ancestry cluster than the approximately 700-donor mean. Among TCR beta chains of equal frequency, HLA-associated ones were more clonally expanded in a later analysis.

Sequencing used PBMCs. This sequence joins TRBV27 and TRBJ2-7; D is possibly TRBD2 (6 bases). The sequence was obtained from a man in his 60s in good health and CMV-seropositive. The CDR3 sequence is CVSSAGLPGLYEQYF. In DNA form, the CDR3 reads TGTGTCAGCAGTGCGGGATTACCTGGTTTATACGAGCAGTACTTC.